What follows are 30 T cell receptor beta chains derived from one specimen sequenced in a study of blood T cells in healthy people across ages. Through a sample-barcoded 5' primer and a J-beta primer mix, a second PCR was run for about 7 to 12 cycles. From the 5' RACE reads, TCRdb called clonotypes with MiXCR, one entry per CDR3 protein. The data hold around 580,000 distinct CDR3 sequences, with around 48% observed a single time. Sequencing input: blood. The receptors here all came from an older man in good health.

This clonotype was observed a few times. CDR3 sequence: CSVVWVQETQYF. The CDR3 nucleotides read TGCAGCGTTGTTTGGGTCCAAGAGACCCAGTACTTC. The V call is TRBV29-1, the J call TRBJ2-5; D is unclear. The CDR3 totals 12 residues. V was cut by 4 bases and J by 1 base, with 7 bases left in between. Germline V gives CDR1 SQVTM, CDR2 ANQGSEA.

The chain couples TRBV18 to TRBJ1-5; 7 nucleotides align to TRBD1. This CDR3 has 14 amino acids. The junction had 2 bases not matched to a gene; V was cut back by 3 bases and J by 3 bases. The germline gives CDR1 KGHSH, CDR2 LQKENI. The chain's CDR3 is CASSPTGTNQPQHF. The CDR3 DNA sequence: TGTGCCAGCTCACCGACAGGGACCAATCAGCCCCAGCATTTT.

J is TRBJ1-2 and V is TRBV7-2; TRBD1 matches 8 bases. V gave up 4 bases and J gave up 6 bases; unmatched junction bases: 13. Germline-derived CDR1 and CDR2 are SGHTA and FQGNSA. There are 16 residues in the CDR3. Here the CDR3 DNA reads TGTGCCAGCAGCTCCGGGACAGGCCGTCCTCTGGATGGCTACACCTTC. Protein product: CASSSGTGRPLDGYTF.

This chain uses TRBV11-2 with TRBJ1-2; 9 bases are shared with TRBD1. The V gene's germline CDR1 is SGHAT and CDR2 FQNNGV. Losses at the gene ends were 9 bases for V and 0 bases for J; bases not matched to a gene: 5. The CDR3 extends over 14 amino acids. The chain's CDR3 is CASSQGATNYGYTF. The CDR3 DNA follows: TGTGCCAGTTCACAGGGGGCAACTAACTATGGCTACACCTTC.

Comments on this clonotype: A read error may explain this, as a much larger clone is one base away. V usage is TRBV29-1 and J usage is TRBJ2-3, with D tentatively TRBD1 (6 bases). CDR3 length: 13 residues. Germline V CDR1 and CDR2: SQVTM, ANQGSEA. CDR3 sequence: CSVEVGRTDAQYF. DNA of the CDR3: TGCAGCGTTGAAGTGGGACGGACAGATGCGCAGTATTTT.

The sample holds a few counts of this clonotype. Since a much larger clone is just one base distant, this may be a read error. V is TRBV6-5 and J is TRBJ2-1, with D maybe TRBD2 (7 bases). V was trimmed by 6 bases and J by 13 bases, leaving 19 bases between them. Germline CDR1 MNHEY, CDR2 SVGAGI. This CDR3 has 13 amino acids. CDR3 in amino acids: CASSPRGGETQFF. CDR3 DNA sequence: TGTGCCAGCAGCCCTAGGGGGGGAGAGACCCAGTTCTTC.

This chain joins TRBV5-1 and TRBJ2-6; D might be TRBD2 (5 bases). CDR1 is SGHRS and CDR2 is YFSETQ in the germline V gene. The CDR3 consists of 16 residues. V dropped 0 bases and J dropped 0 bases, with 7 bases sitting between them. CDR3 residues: CASSLGGISGANVLTF. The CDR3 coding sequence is TGCGCCAGCAGCTTGGGAGGGATCTCTGGGGCCAACGTCCTGACTTTC.

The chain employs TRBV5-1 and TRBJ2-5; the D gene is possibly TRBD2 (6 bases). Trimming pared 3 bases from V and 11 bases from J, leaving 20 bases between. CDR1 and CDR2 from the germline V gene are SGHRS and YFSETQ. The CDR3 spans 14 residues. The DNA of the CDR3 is TGCGCCAGCAGCTCCGGGACTCCGATTCGTGAGCAGTACTTC. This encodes CASSSGTPIREQYF.

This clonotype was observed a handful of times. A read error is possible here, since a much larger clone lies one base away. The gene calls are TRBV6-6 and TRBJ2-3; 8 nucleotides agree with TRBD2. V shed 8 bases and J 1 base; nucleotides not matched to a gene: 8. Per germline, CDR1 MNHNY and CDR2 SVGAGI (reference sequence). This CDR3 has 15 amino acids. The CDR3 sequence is CASLPGGVGTDTQYF. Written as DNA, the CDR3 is TGTGCCAGCCTCCCCGGGGGGGTTGGCACAGATACGCAGTATTTT.

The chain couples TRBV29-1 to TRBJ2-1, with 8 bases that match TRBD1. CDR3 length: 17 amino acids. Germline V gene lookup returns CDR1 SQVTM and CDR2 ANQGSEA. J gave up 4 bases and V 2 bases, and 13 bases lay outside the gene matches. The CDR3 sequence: CSVESDRVPYPYNEQFF. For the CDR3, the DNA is TGCAGCGTTGAATCGGACAGGGTCCCCTACCCATACAATGAGCAGTTCTTC.

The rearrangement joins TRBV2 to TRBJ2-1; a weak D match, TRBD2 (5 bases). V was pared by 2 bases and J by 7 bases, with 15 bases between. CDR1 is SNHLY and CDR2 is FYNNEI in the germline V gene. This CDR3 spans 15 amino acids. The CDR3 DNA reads TGTGCCAGCAGTGAAAGTGCCCTCGCGGGTAATGAGCAGTTCTTC. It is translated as CASSESALAGNEQFF.

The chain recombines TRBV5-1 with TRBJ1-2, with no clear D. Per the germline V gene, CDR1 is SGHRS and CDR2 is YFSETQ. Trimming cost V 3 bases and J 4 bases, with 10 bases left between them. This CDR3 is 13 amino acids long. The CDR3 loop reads CASSSGWGYGYTF. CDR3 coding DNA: TGCGCCAGCAGCTCCGGTTGGGGCTATGGCTACACCTTC.

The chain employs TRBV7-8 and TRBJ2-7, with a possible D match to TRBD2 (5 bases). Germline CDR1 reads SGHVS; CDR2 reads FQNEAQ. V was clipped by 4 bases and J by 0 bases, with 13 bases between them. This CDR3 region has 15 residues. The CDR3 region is CASSSQTMSSYEQYF. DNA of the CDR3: TGTGCCAGCAGCTCACAGACTATGAGCTCCTACGAGCAGTACTTC.

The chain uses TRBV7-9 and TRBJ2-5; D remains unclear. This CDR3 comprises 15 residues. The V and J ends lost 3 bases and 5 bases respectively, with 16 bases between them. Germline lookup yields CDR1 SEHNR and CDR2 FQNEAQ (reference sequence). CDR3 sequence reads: CASSFRARNGETQYF. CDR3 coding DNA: TGTGCCAGCAGCTTCCGGGCTAGAAACGGCGAGACCCAGTACTTC.

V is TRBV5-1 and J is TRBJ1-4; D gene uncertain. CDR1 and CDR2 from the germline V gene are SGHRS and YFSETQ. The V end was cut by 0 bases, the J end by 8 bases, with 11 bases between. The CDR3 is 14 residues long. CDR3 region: CASSLVGEREKLFF. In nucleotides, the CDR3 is TGCGCCAGCAGCTTGGTTGGGGAGAGGGAAAAACTGTTTTTT.

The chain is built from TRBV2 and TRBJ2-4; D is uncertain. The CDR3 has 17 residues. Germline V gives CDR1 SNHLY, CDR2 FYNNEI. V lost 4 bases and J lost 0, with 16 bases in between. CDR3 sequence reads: CASSARLSDLAKNIQYF. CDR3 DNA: TGTGCCAGCAGTGCCCGACTTTCAGACCTAGCCAAAAACATTCAGTACTTC.

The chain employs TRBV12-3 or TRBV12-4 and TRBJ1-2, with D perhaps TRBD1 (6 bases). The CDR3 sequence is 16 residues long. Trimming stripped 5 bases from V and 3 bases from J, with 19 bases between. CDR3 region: CASSLGATQGHYGYTF. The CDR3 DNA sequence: TGTGCCAGCAGTCTAGGGGCTACACAGGGTCACTATGGCTACACCTTC.

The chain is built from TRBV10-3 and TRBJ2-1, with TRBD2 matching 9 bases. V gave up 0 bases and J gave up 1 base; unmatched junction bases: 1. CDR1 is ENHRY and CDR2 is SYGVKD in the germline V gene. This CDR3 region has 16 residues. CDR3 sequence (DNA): TGTGCCATCAGTGAGTCGACTAGCGGTTCCTACAATGAGCAGTTCTTC. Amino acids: CAISESTSGSYNEQFF.

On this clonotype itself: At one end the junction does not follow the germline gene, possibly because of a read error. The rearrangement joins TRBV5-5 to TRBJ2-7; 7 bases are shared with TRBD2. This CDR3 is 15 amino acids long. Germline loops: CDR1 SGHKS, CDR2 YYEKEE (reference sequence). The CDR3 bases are TGTGCCAGCAGCTTATCGACTAGCCTCCCCTACGAGCGGTACTTC. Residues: CASSLSTSLPYERYF.

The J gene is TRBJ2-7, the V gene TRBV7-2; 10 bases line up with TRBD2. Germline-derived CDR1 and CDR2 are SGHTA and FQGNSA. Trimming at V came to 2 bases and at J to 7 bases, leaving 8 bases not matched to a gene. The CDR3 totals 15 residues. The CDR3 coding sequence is TGTGCCAGCAGCTTACAGCGGGGGGGTAACAATGAGCAGTACTTC. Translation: CASSLQRGGNNEQYF.

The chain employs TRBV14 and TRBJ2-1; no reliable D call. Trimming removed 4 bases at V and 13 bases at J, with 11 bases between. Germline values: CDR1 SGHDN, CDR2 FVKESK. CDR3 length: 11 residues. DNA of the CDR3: TGTGCCAGCAGCCTCGGACCAGCCCAGTTCTTC. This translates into CASSLGPAQFF.

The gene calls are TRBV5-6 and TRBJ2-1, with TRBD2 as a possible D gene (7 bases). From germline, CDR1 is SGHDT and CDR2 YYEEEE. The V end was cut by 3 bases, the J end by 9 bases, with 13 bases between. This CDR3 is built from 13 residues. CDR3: CASSSAGAGEQFF. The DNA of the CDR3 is TGTGCCAGCAGCTCGGCGGGGGCAGGTGAGCAGTTCTTC.

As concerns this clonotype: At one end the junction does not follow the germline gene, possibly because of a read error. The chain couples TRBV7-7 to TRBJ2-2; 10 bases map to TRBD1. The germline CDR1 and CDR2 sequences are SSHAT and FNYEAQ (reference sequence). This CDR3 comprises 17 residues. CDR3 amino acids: CASSPTGTGVGTGELFF. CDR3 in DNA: TGTGCTAGCAGCCCAACCGGGACAGGGGTAGGAACCGGGGAGCTGTTTTTT.

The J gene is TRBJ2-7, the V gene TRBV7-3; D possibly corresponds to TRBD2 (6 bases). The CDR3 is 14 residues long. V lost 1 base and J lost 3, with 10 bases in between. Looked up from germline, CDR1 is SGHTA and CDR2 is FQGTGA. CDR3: CASSLSGDGYEQYF. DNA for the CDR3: TGTGCCAGCAGCTTAAGCGGGGACGGCTACGAGCAGTACTTC. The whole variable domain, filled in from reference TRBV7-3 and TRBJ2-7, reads GAGVSQTPSNKVTEKGKYVELRCDPISGHTALYWYRQSLGQGPEFLIYFQGTGAADDSGLPNDRFFAVRPEGSVSTLKIQRTERGDSAVYLCASSLSGDGYEQYFGPGTRLTVT.

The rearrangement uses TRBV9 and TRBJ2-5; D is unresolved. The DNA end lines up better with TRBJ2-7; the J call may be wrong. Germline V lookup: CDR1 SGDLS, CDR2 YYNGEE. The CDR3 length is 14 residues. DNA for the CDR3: TGTGCCAGCAGCGTTACCGGGTACCTCTACGAGCAGTACTTC. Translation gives CASSVTGYLYEQYF.

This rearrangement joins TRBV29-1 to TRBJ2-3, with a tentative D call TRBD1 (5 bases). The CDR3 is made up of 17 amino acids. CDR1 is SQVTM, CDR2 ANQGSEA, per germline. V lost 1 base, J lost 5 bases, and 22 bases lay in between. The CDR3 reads CSVEGIPSLGPGDTQYF. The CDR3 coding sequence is TGCAGCGTTGAAGGAATCCCCAGCCTGGGGCCGGGAGATACGCAGTATTTT.

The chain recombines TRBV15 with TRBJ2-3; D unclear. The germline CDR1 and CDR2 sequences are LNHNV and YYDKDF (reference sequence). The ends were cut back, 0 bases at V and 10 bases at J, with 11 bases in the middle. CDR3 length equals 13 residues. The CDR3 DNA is TGTGCCACCAGCAGAGATGAGCAGGATCCGCAGTATTTT. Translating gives CATSRDEQDPQYF.

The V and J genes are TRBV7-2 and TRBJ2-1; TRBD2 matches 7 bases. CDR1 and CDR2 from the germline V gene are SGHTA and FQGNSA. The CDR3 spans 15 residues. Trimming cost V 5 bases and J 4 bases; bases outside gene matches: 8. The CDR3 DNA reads TGTGCCAGCAGCCGCGGGGGAGTGGGGTACAATGAGCAGTTCTTC. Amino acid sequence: CASSRGGVGYNEQFF.

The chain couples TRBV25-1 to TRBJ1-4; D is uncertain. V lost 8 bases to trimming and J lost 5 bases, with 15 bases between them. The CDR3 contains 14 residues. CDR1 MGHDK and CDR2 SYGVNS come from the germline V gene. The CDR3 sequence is CASSDGGVNEKLFF. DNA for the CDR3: TGTGCCAGCTCAGACGGTGGGGTAAATGAAAAACTGTTTTTT.

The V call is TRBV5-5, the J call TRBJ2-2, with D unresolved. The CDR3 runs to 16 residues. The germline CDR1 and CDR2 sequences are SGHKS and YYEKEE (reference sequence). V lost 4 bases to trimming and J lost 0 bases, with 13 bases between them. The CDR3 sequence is CASSAGRPANTGELFF. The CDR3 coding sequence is TGTGCCAGCAGCGCTGGTAGGCCGGCGAACACCGGGGAGCTGTTTTTT.